Shown below are 2 T cell receptor beta chains from a single sample sequenced in a study of blood T cell repertoires in COVID-19. Some clones are missing from TCRdb's copy, which holds only in-frame ones; the method was immunoSEQ multiplex PCR. Of fewer than 250,000 clones in the sample, about 80% were seen once. Sequences were obtained from PBMCs or T cells enriched from blood (not recorded which). These receptors were collected from a woman between 50 and 59 years old who had been exposed to COVID-19.

This chain's CDR3 is CASRRGSREKLFF. The CDR3 DNA is TGTGCCAGCCGGCGGGGAAGCCGGGAAAAACTGTTTTTT. The chain is built from TRBV6-6 and TRBJ1-4, with D unresolved. CDR1 MNHNY and CDR2 SVGAGI come from the germline V gene (reference sequence). CDR3 length equals 13 residues. V shed 8 bases and J shed 8 bases, with 15 bases lying between them.

This chain uses TRBV15 with TRBJ1-1; unclear D gene. This CDR3 is 16 amino acids long. Trimming took off 0 bases at V and 5 bases at J, with 16 bases between the two ends. The germline V gene has CDR1 LNHNV and CDR2 YYDKDF (reference sequence). The CDR3 nucleotides are TGTGCCACCAGCAGAGATGGAGGTGTCAAGAGAACTGAAGCTTTCTTT. It yields the protein CATSRDGGVKRTEAFF.